This T cell receptor beta chain originates from a study of OX40 agonist ivuxolimab in advanced cancers. Germline V lookup: CDR1 MDHEN, CDR2 SYDVKM. Trimming cost V 2 bases and J 5 bases, with 12 bases left between them. The CDR3 length is 14 residues. This clone was detected a few times. Its target is not known. The study, taken as a whole, reports: Nonresponders included some who also had low normalized T-cell clonal expansion.

Profiling relied on immunoSEQ multiplex PCR, and the TCRdb table lists in-frame clones only, not all of them. The sample holds roughly 86,000 clones, 75% to 95% seen once. This receptor was identified in an adult with an advanced solid tumor such as melanoma, head and neck, liver or kidney cancer. Specimen: CD4+ or CD8+ T cells sorted from blood, collected in a trial of the OX40 agonist ivuxolimab. The rearrangement uses TRBV28 and TRBJ1-2; D gene uncertain. This CDR3 reads CASSLEGTRYGYTF. Written as DNA, the CDR3 is TGTGCCAGCAGTTTAGAGGGAACGAGGTATGGCTACACCTTC.